This T cell receptor beta chain is drawn from a study of CD8 T cells in ankylosing spondylitis. On this clonotype itself: Its antigen is undetermined.

Overall study findings and caveats: Researchers reportedly found disease-linked clones significantly enriched in matched ankylosing spondylitis synovial fluid. CD8+ disease-linked clones were present at relatively low frequencies in blood. What seemed typical of ankylosing spondylitis blood was a TCR beta motif built from about 8 highly homologous variants.

Quantitative 5'-RACE with molecular barcodes produced the TCR beta libraries. MiXCR, applied by TCRdb to the 5' RACE reads, yields one record per CDR3 protein. The sample contains more than 600,000 distinct CDR3 sequences, around 20% of which appear only once. Per germline, CDR1 KGHDR and CDR2 SFDVKD. CDR3 size: 16 residues. V lost 4 bases, J lost 1 base, and 6 bases stayed unmatched. The chain employs TRBV24-1 and TRBJ2-5; 9 bases agree with TRBD1. Input material: blood, either unsorted or a sorted T cell fraction (not recorded which). The TCR originated in a male donor with ankylosing spondylitis. CDR3 sequence: CATSEPGTGPQETQYF. CDR3 bases: TGTGCCACCAGTGAACCCGGGACAGGGCCCCAAGAGACCCAGTACTTC.